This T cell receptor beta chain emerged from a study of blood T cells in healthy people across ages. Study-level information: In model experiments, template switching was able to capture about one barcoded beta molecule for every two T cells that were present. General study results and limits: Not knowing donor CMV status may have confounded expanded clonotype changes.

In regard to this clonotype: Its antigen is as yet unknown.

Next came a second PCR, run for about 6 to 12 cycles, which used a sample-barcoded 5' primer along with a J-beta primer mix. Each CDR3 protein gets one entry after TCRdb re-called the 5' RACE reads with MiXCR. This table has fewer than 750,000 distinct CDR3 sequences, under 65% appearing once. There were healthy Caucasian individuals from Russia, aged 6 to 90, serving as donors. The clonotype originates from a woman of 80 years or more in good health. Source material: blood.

CDR3 nucleotide sequence: TGTGCCAGCAGCCCCGAAGGAGTCTACAATGAGCAGTTCTTC. Protein sequence: CASSPEGVYNEQFF. The chain couples TRBV4-2 to TRBJ2-1, with D unclear. The germline V gene has CDR1 LGHNA and CDR2 YNFKEQ. This CDR3 region has 14 residues. The V end was cut by 4 bases, the J end by 3 bases, with 10 bases between.